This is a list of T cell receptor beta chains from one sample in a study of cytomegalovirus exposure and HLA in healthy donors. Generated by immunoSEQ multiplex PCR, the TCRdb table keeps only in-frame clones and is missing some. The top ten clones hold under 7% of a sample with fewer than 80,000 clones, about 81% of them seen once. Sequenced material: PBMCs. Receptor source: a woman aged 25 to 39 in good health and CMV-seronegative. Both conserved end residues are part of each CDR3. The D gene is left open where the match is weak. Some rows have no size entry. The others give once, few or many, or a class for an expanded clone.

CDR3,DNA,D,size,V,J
CASGFLTKANEKLFF,TGTGCTAGTGGTTTTCTTACCAAAGCAAATGAAAAACTGTTTTTT,-,-,TRBV12-5,TRBJ1-4
CASSSGTAGNQPQHF,TGTGCCAGCAGTTCCGGGACAGCAGGCAATCAGCCCCAGCATTTT,TRBD1,-,TRBV27,TRBJ1-5
CASKGGVGAEFF,TGTGCCAGCAAGGGCGGAGTGGGAGCTGAGTTCTTC,-,once,TRBV2,TRBJ2-1
CAWSPGNEQFF,TGTGCCTGGAGTCCAGGGAATGAGCAGTTCTTC,-,-,TRBV30,TRBJ2-1
CASRKSGGQILAKNIQYF,TGTGCCAGTAGAAAGTCGGGAGGGCAGATACTAGCCAAAAACATTCAGTACTTC,TRBD2,-,TRBV19,TRBJ2-4
CASSMTGPDTQYF,TGTGCCAGCAGCATGACTGGTCCAGATACGCAGTATTTT,-,few,TRBV7-2,TRBJ2-3
CASSYGRLTGELFF,TGTGCCAGCAGTTATGGCCGCCTGACCGGGGAGCTGTTTTTT,-,-,TRBV6-5,TRBJ2-2
CASSPGPGGRASTDTQYF,TGCGCCAGCAGCCCAGGACCTGGCGGGAGGGCCTCCACAGATACGCAGTATTTT,TRBD2,few,TRBV4-1,TRBJ2-3
CASTRTVPYEQYF,TGTGCCAGCACCAGAACAGTTCCCTACGAGCAGTACTTC,-,few,TRBV28,TRBJ2-7
CASSYRRGDYGYTF,TGTGCCAGCAGTTATCGCAGGGGCGACTATGGCTACACCTTC,-,once,TRBV27,TRBJ1-2
CASSSAGGPNIQYF,TGTGCCAGCAGCTCAGCGGGAGGGCCGAACATTCAGTACTTC,TRBD2,few,TRBV7-2,TRBJ2-4
CASNTRASDTQYF,TGTGCCAGCAATACCAGGGCCTCAGATACGCAGTATTTT,-,-,TRBV7-3,TRBJ2-3
CASSLGQTLDNEQFF,TGTGCCAGCAGTTTGGGGCAGACCCTGGATAATGAGCAGTTCTTC,-,-,TRBV28,TRBJ2-1
CASRPGGAQYF,TGTGCCAGCAGGCCGGGGGGCGCGCAGTACTTC,-,few,TRBV2,TRBJ2-7
CASSSDWVPGEQYF,TGTGCCAGCAGTTCGGACTGGGTCCCTGGCGAGCAGTACTTC,-,-,TRBV5-6,TRBJ2-7
CASSPSGTGQEKLFF,TGTGCCAGCTCACCCTCCGGGACAGGCCAAGAAAAACTGTTTTTT,TRBD1,-,TRBV18,TRBJ1-4
CASSSPRSNTEAFF,TGTGCCAGCAGCTCACCCCGGTCGAACACTGAAGCTTTCTTT,-,-,TRBV7-9,TRBJ1-1
CASRGVALGAGTQYF,TGTGCCAGCAGGGGTGTCGCCTTGGGGGCAGGTACGCAGTATTTT,-,-,TRBV6-1,TRBJ2-3
CASSLAQGANTEAFF,TGCGCCAGCAGCTTGGCACAGGGGGCGAACACTGAAGCTTTCTTT,TRBD1,medium-sized,TRBV5-1,TRBJ1-1
CASSSQTNTGELFF,TGCGCCAGCAGCTCACAGACGAACACCGGGGAGCTGTTTTTT,-,-,TRBV5-1,TRBJ2-2
CASSLRLAGAGELFF,TGTGCCAGCAGTTTACGGTTAGCGGGAGCCGGGGAGCTGTTTTTT,TRBD2,few,TRBV27,TRBJ2-2
CASRHRSSYNEQFF,TGTGCCAGTCGCCATCGGAGCTCCTACAATGAGCAGTTCTTC,-,-,TRBV19,TRBJ2-1
CASSLIGQTYEQYF,TGTGCCAGTAGTCTCATAGGACAGACCTACGAGCAGTACTTC,-,-,TRBV19,TRBJ2-7
CASTRDSLNQPQHF,TGTGCCAGCACCCGGGACAGCCTGAATCAGCCCCAGCATTTT,TRBD1,-,TRBV2,TRBJ1-5
CASSLEPTNEKLFF,TGCGCCAGCAGCTTGGAGCCAACTAATGAAAAACTGTTTTTT,-,-,TRBV5-1,TRBJ1-4
CASSGPINEQFF,TGTGCCAGCAGTGGGCCGATCAATGAGCAGTTCTTC,-,-,TRBV25-1,TRBJ2-1
CASSQPRGEGDIQYF,TGTGCCAGCAGCCAACCAAGGGGCGAAGGGGACATTCAGTACTTC,-,once,TRBV5-5,TRBJ2-4
CASSLPTSGSSETQYF,TGTGCCAGCAGCTTACCGACTAGCGGGAGTTCAGAGACCCAGTACTTC,TRBD2,few,TRBV13,TRBJ2-5
CASSPGGNRYNEQFF,TGTGCCAGTAGTCCAGGGGGCAATAGGTACAATGAGCAGTTCTTC,TRBD1,-,TRBV19,TRBJ2-1
CASSVARGGFLNEQFF,TGTGCCAGCAGCGTAGCTAGGGGGGGGTTTCTGAATGAGCAGTTCTTC,-,-,TRBV9,TRBJ2-1
CASSLRRDRGNSPLHF,TGCGCCAGCAGCCTCCGCCGGGACAGGGGAAATTCACCCCTCCACTTT,TRBD1,-,TRBV4-3,TRBJ1-6
CASSLGGWDIQYF,TGTGCCAGCAGCTTGGGGGGGTGGGACATTCAGTACTTC,TRBD2,once,TRBV7-8,TRBJ2-4
CASSDRGSEAFF,TGTGCCAGCAGTGACAGGGGTTCAGAAGCTTTCTTT,TRBD1,-,TRBV27,TRBJ1-1
CASSLRQGAVVSGELFF,TGCGCCAGCAGCTTGAGGCAGGGGGCCGTGGTATCGGGGGAGCTGTTTTTT,TRBD1,few,TRBV5-1,TRBJ2-2
CASSLMGQDEAFF,TGTGCCAGCAGCTTAATGGGACAGGATGAAGCTTTCTTT,TRBD1,few,TRBV11-3,TRBJ1-1
CASSPQGQGTVEQFF,TGTGCCAGCTCACCACAGGGACAGGGGACAGTCGAGCAGTTCTTC,TRBD1,-,TRBV18,TRBJ2-1
CASSPGGGSYEQYF,TGTGCCAGCAGCCCCGGGGGGGGTTCCTACGAGCAGTACTTC,TRBD2,-,TRBV4-2,TRBJ2-7
CASSPTDLGDITGELFF,TGTGCCAGCAGTCCCACCGACCTAGGGGATATCACCGGGGAGCTGTTTTTT,-,-,TRBV27,TRBJ2-2
CASSDGTGGVSYNEQFF,TGCGCCAGCAGCGACGGGACAGGGGGCGTCTCCTACAATGAGCAGTTCTTC,TRBD1,-,TRBV5-1,TRBJ2-1
CASSLWALRASGRGETQYF,TGTGCCAGCAGCTTATGGGCTTTGCGGGCTAGCGGGAGGGGAGAGACCCAGTACTTC,TRBD2,-,TRBV7-2,TRBJ2-5
CASIPGTGSNQPQHF,TGTGCCAGTATCCCTGGGACAGGGAGCAATCAGCCCCAGCATTTT,TRBD1,-,TRBV19,TRBJ1-5
CAWSMKAGQPQHF,TGTGCCTGGAGTATGAAGGCGGGACAGCCCCAGCATTTT,-,-,TRBV30,TRBJ1-5
CASSLEGATYSNQPQHF,TGTGCCAGCAGCTTGGAGGGGGCGACTTATAGCAATCAGCCCCAGCATTTT,TRBD1,-,TRBV5-5,TRBJ1-5
CASSPGTSYTGELFF,TGTGCCAGCAGTCCGGGGACTTCTTACACCGGGGAGCTGTTTTTT,-,few,TRBV6-5,TRBJ2-2
CASSVLDSPSQRLFF,TGTGCCAGCAGCGTCCTCGACAGCCCTAGTCAGCGACTGTTTTTT,-,-,TRBV9,TRBJ1-4